Listed below are T cell receptor beta chains from one sample, sequenced in a study of T-cell memory formation after mild COVID-19. One entry per CDR3 protein, called by TCRdb with MiXCR from the 5' RACE reads. The sample shows about 130,000 distinct CDR3 sequences, 5% to 6.5% of them seen only once. Source material: PBMCs or a T cell subset sorted from them (not recorded which). The receptors stem from an adult woman who had mild COVID-19 (a few samples of this study predate the infection). Cell type and time point are not known. CDR3s include the opening cysteine and the closing phenylalanine or tryptophan. Fields, in order: J gene, V gene, CDR3 protein.

J gene: TRBJ2-2; V gene: TRBV10-3; CDR3 protein: CAINSDNNAGELFF
J gene: TRBJ2-3; V gene: TRBV12-3/TRBV12-4; CDR3 protein: CASSLGGTGVHADTQYF
J gene: TRBJ2-1; V gene: TRBV24-1; CDR3 protein: CATSDPTLTSGARGEQFF
J gene: TRBJ1-3; V gene: TRBV6-5; CDR3 protein: CASSYLGSGNTIYF
J gene: TRBJ1-2; V gene: TRBV5-1; CDR3 protein: CASSLATGQIHGYTF
J gene: TRBJ2-7; V gene: TRBV7-2; CDR3 protein: CASSLQGGPPYEQYF
J gene: TRBJ2-1; V gene: TRBV5-6; CDR3 protein: CASSYGQGNEQFF
J gene: TRBJ2-1; V gene: TRBV5-1; CDR3 protein: CASSLAGASSYNEQFF
J gene: TRBJ2-1; V gene: TRBV11-2; CDR3 protein: CASSLRYLGTSPMSSYNEQFF
J gene: TRBJ2-2; V gene: TRBV5-4; CDR3 protein: CASSLGQGVAGELFF
J gene: TRBJ1-5; V gene: TRBV6-5; CDR3 protein: CASSAPNQPQHF
J gene: TRBJ1-4; V gene: TRBV5-1; CDR3 protein: CASSLVAGGEKLFF
J gene: TRBJ2-5; V gene: TRBV7-9; CDR3 protein: CASSPGTGGLQETQYF
J gene: TRBJ1-2; V gene: TRBV7-3; CDR3 protein: CASSPRRGHGYTF
J gene: TRBJ2-1; V gene: TRBV15; CDR3 protein: CATSGVRGQASF
J gene: TRBJ1-5; V gene: TRBV19; CDR3 protein: CASSIWPLPTGGRQPQHF
J gene: TRBJ1-2; V gene: TRBV6-2/TRBV6-3; CDR3 protein: CASRAGGTNYGYTF
J gene: TRBJ2-1; V gene: TRBV20-1; CDR3 protein: CSARDSAGLGNEQFF
J gene: TRBJ2-5; V gene: TRBV5-1; CDR3 protein: CASSLDARGQETQYF
J gene: TRBJ1-4; V gene: TRBV12-3/TRBV12-4; CDR3 protein: CASTPGLANEKLFF
J gene: TRBJ2-5; V gene: TRBV20-1; CDR3 protein: CSAPRTSGGQETQYF
J gene: TRBJ2-5; V gene: TRBV5-1; CDR3 protein: CASSFSSGEETQYF
J gene: TRBJ2-5; V gene: TRBV11-2; CDR3 protein: CASSLVVAGSGTQYF
J gene: TRBJ2-7; V gene: TRBV20-1; CDR3 protein: CSASDEQYF
J gene: TRBJ2-3; V gene: TRBV7-8; CDR3 protein: CASRQGGTDTQYF
J gene: TRBJ2-7; V gene: TRBV24-1; CDR3 protein: CATSGEAGAKEYEQYF
J gene: TRBJ2-3; V gene: TRBV24-1; CDR3 protein: CATSFGAVTSGYYF